One and the same sample provided the 18 T cell receptor beta chains below, sequenced in a study of response to subunit inactivated influenza vaccine. TCRdb reprocessed the RT-PCR reads via MiXCR and lists one record per CDR3 protein. The table has about 700,000 distinct CDR3 sequences, approximately 13% seen once. This specimen was PBMCs from blood, taken 14 to 15 days before vaccination. The receptor set was obtained from a middle-aged man who received an inactivated influenza vaccine.

This clonotype was detected many times. The chain uses TRBV12-3 or TRBV12-4 and TRBJ2-5, with a possible D match to TRBD1 (6 bases). The CDR3 extends over 14 amino acids. Between the trimmed V and J ends, which lost 5 bases and 5 bases, there was a span of 15 bases. CDR3 DNA: TGTGCCAGCAGTCTCATCAGGGGTTTTGAGACCCAGTACTTC. Translating it yields CASSLIRGFETQYF.

CDR3 sequence: CASTNARDTGELFF. CDR3 nucleotides: TGTGCCAGCACCAACGCGCGCGATACCGGGGAGCTGTTTTTT. The rearrangement uses TRBV7-9 and TRBJ2-2; D not resolved. Germline CDR1 reads SEHNR; CDR2 reads FQNEAQ (reference sequence). V shed 7 bases and J shed 5 bases, with 14 bases lying between them. This CDR3 is 14 amino acids long. Using reference TRBV7-9 and TRBJ2-2 for the parts outside the CDR3, the full variable domain is DTGVSQNPRHKITKRGQNVTFRCDPISEHNRLYWYRQTLGQGPEFLTYFQNEAQLEKSRLLSDRFSAERPKGSFSTLEIQRTEQGDSAMYLCASTNARDTGELFFGEGSRLTVL.

This chain connects TRBV20-1 to TRBJ2-5; 12 positions agree with TRBD2. CDR3 length equals 16 residues. Trimming removed 1 base from V and 5 bases from J; junction bases left unmatched: 8. Germline V lookup: CDR1 DFQATT, CDR2 SNEGSKA (reference sequence). This CDR3 reads CSARVPSGRATETQYF. CDR3 coding DNA: TGCAGTGCTAGAGTCCCTAGCGGGAGGGCCACGGAGACCCAGTACTTC.

A remark on this clonotype: A much larger clone is a single base away; this may be a read error. The V gene is TRBV7-8, the J gene TRBJ2-1; 8 nucleotides align to TRBD1. The CDR3 spans 15 residues. Germline V gives CDR1 SGHVS, CDR2 FQNEAQ. Trimming took 1 base from V and 2 from J; bases not matched to a gene: 1. The CDR3 spells CASSLDRGAYNEQFF. The DNA of the CDR3 is TGTGCCAGCAGCTTAGACAGGGGGGCCTACAATGAGCAGTTCTTC.

This clonotype came up a few times. The rearrangement uses TRBV20-1 and TRBJ2-5; 7 bases line up with TRBD2. Germline V gene data show CDR1 as DFQATT and CDR2 as SNEGSKA (reference sequence). The J segment lost 2 bases and the V segment lost 6 bases, leaving 6 bases of the junction unmatched. The CDR3 covers 13 residues. The CDR3 DNA follows: TGCAGTGCCCTGGGGGAGGGTCAAGAGACCCAGTACTTC. Encoded protein: CSALGEGQETQYF.

The CDR3 region is CASSPFGFGIQYF. The CDR3 nucleotides read TGTGCCAGTAGTCCATTCGGCTTCGGGATTCAGTACTTC. The rearrangement joins TRBV19 to TRBJ2-4; D unresolved. The CDR3 contains 13 residues. In germline, CDR1 is LNHDA, CDR2 SQIVND (reference sequence). V lost 5 bases to trimming and J lost 10 bases, with 15 bases between them.

A few counts support this clonotype. The chain employs TRBV12-3 or TRBV12-4 and TRBJ2-2, with no clear D. Trimming left V 6 bases short and J 4 bases short, with 9 bases between. The CDR3 has 13 amino acids. CDR3 bases: TGTGCCAGCAGGCAAGATATCACCGGGGAGCTGTTTTTT. Its protein product is CASRQDITGELFF.

This clonotype was recorded at least ten times. J is TRBJ1-5 and V is TRBV28; D remains unclear. Trimming shortened V by 4 bases and J by 5 bases, and 9 bases separated the two germline ends. The CDR3 loop spans 13 amino acids. CDR1 and CDR2 (germline): MDHEN, SYDVKM. For the CDR3, the DNA is TGTGCCAGCAGTTGGAGGTCCTATCAGCCCCAGCATTTT. This gives the protein CASSWRSYQPQHF.

This clonotype has a count of ten or more. V and J are TRBV5-1 and TRBJ2-3; D possibly matches TRBD1 or TRBD2 (5 bases each). V was shortened by 4 bases and J by 4 bases, with 19 bases between the two germline ends. The CDR3 is 16 residues long. Germline V gene data show CDR1 as SGHRS and CDR2 as YFSETQ. The CDR3 region has the DNA TGCGCCAGCAGCCCCCGGGAAGGGGCTAGGTCAGATACGCAGTATTTT. Translating it yields CASSPREGARSDTQYF. The whole variable domain, filled in from reference TRBV5-1 and TRBJ2-3, reads KAGVTQTPRYLIKTRGQQVTLSCSPISGHRSVSWYQQTPGQGLQFLFEYFSETQRNKGNFPGRFSGRQFSNSRSEMNVSTLELGDSALYLCASSPREGARSDTQYFGPGTRLTVL.

This clonotype was observed a handful of times. This rearrangement joins TRBV5-1 to TRBJ1-4; 7 positions match TRBD1. The germline gives CDR1 SGHRS, CDR2 YFSETQ. The CDR3 spans 16 residues. V gave up 0 bases and J gave up 8 bases; unmatched junction bases: 10. CDR3 in amino acids: CASSLAFPGTDEKLFF. The CDR3 nucleotides read TGCGCCAGCAGCTTGGCCTTCCCGGGGACAGACGAAAAACTGTTTTTT.

CDR3 DNA: TGTGCCAGCACCCCAAGGGGTATAAGCGGGAGCTACGAGCAGTACTTC. The encoded protein is CASTPRGISGSYEQYF. This chain links TRBV6-2 or TRBV6-3 with TRBJ2-7, with 8 bases matching TRBD2. The germline V gene encodes CDR1 MNHEY and CDR2 SVGEGT. The ends lost 7 bases at V and 3 bases at J; junction bases unmatched: 14. The CDR3 totals 16 residues.

The chain recombines TRBV6-1 with TRBJ2-3; D is undetermined. Trimming left V 6 bases short and J 5 bases short, with 18 bases between. CDR3 length: 15 residues. Per the germline V gene, CDR1 is MNHNS and CDR2 is SASEGT. The CDR3 sequence: CASRQLRAARDTQYF. CDR3 nucleotide sequence: TGTGCCAGCAGACAGCTCCGGGCCGCTCGAGATACGCAGTATTTT.

This clonotype has ten or more counts. The gene calls are TRBV25-1 and TRBJ1-1; TRBD1 might be the D (6 bases). The CDR3 extends over 12 amino acids. The ends were cut back, 3 bases at V and 11 bases at J, with 13 bases in the middle. The V gene's germline CDR1 is MGHDK and CDR2 SYGVNS. The CDR3 reads CASSEVGGLAFF. The CDR3 bases are TGTGCCAGCAGTGAGGTCGGGGGGCTGGCTTTCTTT.

The V gene is TRBV6-2 or TRBV6-3, the J gene TRBJ1-5, with 12 positions matching TRBD1. This CDR3 has 15 residues. Trimming at V came to 5 bases and at J to 11 bases, leaving 10 bases not matched to a gene. CDR1 and CDR2 from the germline V gene are MNHEY and SVGEGT. Here the CDR3 reads CASSTTGTGGMAQHF. DNA of the CDR3: TGTGCCAGCAGTACAACCGGGACAGGGGGCATGGCCCAGCATTTT.

A word on this clonotype: Since a much larger clone is just one base distant, this may be a read error. The gene calls are TRBV29-1 and TRBJ2-3; unclear D gene. Deletions cut 4 bases from V and 3 bases from J, with 11 bases between. CDR3 length equals 13 residues. Per the germline V gene, CDR1 is SQVTM and CDR2 is ANQGSEA. The CDR3 nucleotides are TGCAGCGTTGCTGGGCTTAAAACAGATACGCAGTATTTT. Its protein is CSVAGLKTDTQYF.

The chain joins TRBV6-2 or TRBV6-3 to TRBJ2-5, with 9 bases lining up with TRBD2. The CDR3 length is 16 residues. The junction had 13 bases not matched to a gene; V was cut back by 5 bases and J by 6 bases. Germline values: CDR1 MNHEY, CDR2 SVGEGT. CDR3 sequence (DNA): TGTGCCAGCAGTCCCCTAGGCGGGGGGGACGTGAAGACCCAGTACTTC. Translating it yields CASSPLGGGDVKTQYF.

The V and J genes are TRBV10-3 and TRBJ2-5; 13 nucleotides match TRBD2. The CDR3 has 17 residues. CDR1 and CDR2 from the germline V gene are ENHRY and SYGVKD. V lost 2 bases to trimming and J lost 2 bases; unmatched junction nucleotides: 5. Here the CDR3 reads CAISEATSGRLQETQYF. The CDR3 DNA is TGTGCCATCAGTGAGGCGACTAGCGGGAGGCTGCAAGAGACCCAGTACTTC.

The J gene is TRBJ1-1, the V gene TRBV7-9, with TRBD1 identical over 9 bases. From germline, CDR1 is SEHNR and CDR2 FQNEAQ (reference sequence). The ends lost 5 bases at V and 3 bases at J; junction bases unmatched: 7. The CDR3 extends over 15 amino acids. CDR3 in amino acids: CASSPLTGGDTEAFF. CDR3 in DNA: TGTGCCAGCAGCCCCCTGACAGGGGGTGACACTGAAGCTTTCTTT.